These T cell receptor beta chains were read from a single sample in a study of molecular identifiers for immune sequencing clone quantification. TCRdb re-called the PCR reads with MiXCR, one entry per CDR3 protein. The table has about 100,000 distinct CDR3 sequences, roughly 34% seen once. The sample comprised naive CD8+ T cells from blood, with Jurkat cell RNA spiked in. These receptors all come from a human donor in good health. Some libraries in this study had Jurkat cell RNA spiked in. Each CDR3 is given with its conserved first and last residue. A D gene is named only where the DNA matches it firmly.

cdr3_aa | j_call | d_call | v_call
CASSRGGTTSYEQYF | TRBJ2-7 | . | TRBV5-3
CASSQDLADYEQYF | TRBJ2-7 | . | TRBV3-1
CASSSYRDEQYF | TRBJ2-7 | . | TRBV12-3/TRBV12-4
CASSLGLSGEQYF | TRBJ2-7 | . | TRBV5-1
CASSRWTGDDQPQHF | TRBJ1-5 | TRBD1 | TRBV5-1
CASSFFGKNEKLFF | TRBJ1-4 | . | TRBV12-3/TRBV12-4
CASSAAPSVLGNEQFF | TRBJ2-1 | . | TRBV12-3/TRBV12-4
CASSFSGTASTDTHYF | TRBJ2-3 | TRBD1 | TRBV27
CASRPNRGLAYGYTF | TRBJ1-2 | TRBD1 | TRBV28
CASSYGSGVEQYF | TRBJ2-7 | . | TRBV6-2/TRBV6-3
CASRTIDRVDTGEQFF | TRBJ2-2 | TRBD1 | TRBV6-2/TRBV6-3
CASSAGDNRNQPQHF | TRBJ1-5 | . | TRBV12-3/TRBV12-4
CASSVQLTGTDRNTTYF | TRBJ1-3 | TRBD1 | TRBV9
CASSDIGAAGELFF | TRBJ2-2 | . | TRBV28
CAISGGRAEQYF | TRBJ2-7 | TRBD2 | TRBV10-3
CASSDRIATGLLNQPQHF | TRBJ1-5 | . | TRBV19
CASSVPTASTDTQYF | TRBJ2-3 | . | TRBV5-4
CASSLSHIIRDRGNQPQHF | TRBJ1-5 | TRBD1 | TRBV28
CSAEPETGELFF | TRBJ2-2 | . | TRBV29-1
CASRGQGATYSTEPYEQYF | TRBJ2-7 | TRBD1 | TRBV2
CASEVSGSSYEQYF | TRBJ2-7 | TRBD2 | TRBV6-2/TRBV6-3
CASSLGVAHGYTF | TRBJ1-2 | . | TRBV5-6
CAITPGPSEGHYF | TRBJ2-7 | . | TRBV10-3
CASSFVSGRSTQYF | TRBJ2-3 | TRBD2 | TRBV5-1
CASRSMDTQYF | TRBJ2-3 | . | TRBV12-3/TRBV12-4
CASSEHPWGNNSPLHF | TRBJ1-6 | . | TRBV6-1
CASSLPPWEQYF | TRBJ2-7 | . | TRBV7-6
CASGRTSGIADTQYF | TRBJ2-3 | TRBD2 | TRBV27
CASSSRWEAEAFF | TRBJ1-1 | . | TRBV6-2/TRBV6-3
CASTPRRGRGLIIFQPQHF | TRBJ1-5 | TRBD1 | TRBV19
CASSSRPDNEQFF | TRBJ2-1 | . | TRBV7-8
CASSLSTSGRHEQFF | TRBJ2-1 | TRBD2 | TRBV7-9
CASSLGGPRGYNEQFF | TRBJ2-1 | . | TRBV11-2